This TCR beta chain was identified during a study of OX40 agonist ivuxolimab in advanced cancers. Of note for this clone: The antigen remains unidentified. One end of the junction is discordant with germline, which a read error may explain.

Only in-frame clones appear in the TCRdb table, and some are missing; sequencing was by immunoSEQ multiplex PCR. The sample contains roughly 140,000 clones, 85% to 95% of which appear only once. Findings and caveats of the study: CD8+ T cells averaged more expanded clones than CD4+.

The CDR3 has 16 residues. Germline loops: CDR1 LGHNA, CDR2 YSLEER. Sequencing was performed on CD4+ or CD8+ T cells sorted from blood, taken in a trial of the OX40 agonist ivuxolimab. The chain links TRBV4-3 to TRBJ2-1; 8 nucleotides line up with TRBD2. The source of this sequence is an adult with an advanced solid tumor such as melanoma, head and neck, liver or kidney cancer. The CDR3 DNA reads as TGCGCCAGCAGCCAAGAAGGCGGGGGGTTTTACAATGGGCAGTTCTTC. Translating it yields CASSQEGGGFYNGQFF.